This passage covers 12 T cell receptor beta chains from one sample sequenced in a study of blood T cell repertoires in COVID-19. The assay was immunoSEQ multiplex PCR, and TCRdb's table has in-frame clones only and misses some. The data show a few hundred thousand clones, with about 89% seen just once and over 7.5% held by the top ten. The sequenced sample was PBMCs or T cells enriched from blood (not recorded which). The receptors here all came from a middle-aged man who had recovered from COVID-19.

V and J are TRBV11-2 and TRBJ2-5; 10 nucleotides align to TRBD2. CDR3 length: 18 amino acids. The V segment lost 1 base and the J segment 1 base; nucleotides outside the gene matches: 9. Looked up from germline, CDR1 is SGHAT and CDR2 is FQNNGV. The CDR3 here is CASSLVLAGAHSQETQYF. In DNA, the CDR3 is TGTGCCAGCAGCTTAGTTCTAGCGGGAGCCCATAGCCAAGAGACCCAGTACTTC.

The genes are TRBV5-1 and TRBJ2-2; 12 bases agree with TRBD1. Germline V gene data show CDR1 as SGHRS and CDR2 as YFSETQ. V was pared by 3 bases and J by 7 bases, with 10 bases of the junction left unmatched. The CDR3 contains 17 residues. The CDR3 spells CASSSTSGTGGLGELFF. CDR3 DNA sequence: TGCGCCAGCAGCTCCACCTCCGGGACAGGGGGCCTCGGGGAGCTGTTTTTT.

This clone has a single count. The chain is built from TRBV27 and TRBJ2-7, with 9 bases fitting TRBD1. The CDR3 spans 15 residues. V shed 2 bases and J 1 base; nucleotides not matched to a gene: 3. Germline loops: CDR1 MNHEY, CDR2 SMNVEV (reference sequence). The chain's CDR3 is CASSLAGQGSYEQYF. The CDR3 nucleotides are TGTGCCAGCAGTTTAGCGGGACAGGGTTCCTACGAGCAGTACTTC.

CDR3 amino acids: CASSLGTEVNSPLHF. Written as DNA, the CDR3 is TGTGCCAGCAGCTTGGGCACAGAAGTTAATTCACCCCTCCACTTT. The chain links TRBV5-4 to TRBJ1-6; D is ambiguous. CDR3 length: 15 residues. Germline lookup yields CDR1 SGHNT and CDR2 YYREEE (reference sequence). With 0 bases removed from V and 6 bases from J, the gap between germline ends came to 10 bases.

The chain links TRBV2 to TRBJ2-2; TRBD1 might be the D (5 bases). Germline CDR1 and CDR2: SNHLY and FYNNEI. The CDR3 loop spans 15 amino acids. The ends were cut back, 4 bases at V and 0 bases at J, with 9 bases in the middle. The CDR3 region has the DNA TGTGCCAGCAGTGTTCCCAGGGCGAACACCGGGGAGCTGTTTTTT. Its translation is CASSVPRANTGELFF.

This chain uses TRBV9 with TRBJ2-3; 7 positions agree with TRBD2. The CDR3 consists of 17 residues. Germline-derived CDR1 and CDR2 are SGDLS and YYNGEE. Trimming at V came to 0 bases and at J to 0 bases, leaving 7 bases not matched to a gene. The CDR3 region is CASSVGVGTTSTDTQYF. Here the CDR3 DNA reads TGTGCCAGCAGCGTAGGAGTAGGGACTACCAGCACAGATACGCAGTATTTT.

The chain recombines TRBV30 with TRBJ1-1; a weak D match, TRBD1 (5 bases). V was shortened by 0 bases and J by 1 base, with 18 bases between the two germline ends. Germline CDR1 reads GTSNPN; CDR2 reads SVGIG (reference sequence). The CDR3 is made up of 17 amino acids. In nucleotides, the CDR3 is TGTGCCTGGAGTGTATACCGCACCTCGGGGGAGAACACTGAAGCTTTCTTT. As protein: CAWSVYRTSGENTEAFF.

The CDR3 here is CASSSVTGQGTGELFF. For the CDR3, the DNA is TGTGCCAGCAGCTCCGTGACGGGACAGGGTACCGGGGAGCTGTTTTTT. This sequence joins TRBV11-1 and TRBJ2-2; 9 positions match TRBD1. The V gene's germline CDR1 is SGHAT and CDR2 FQDESV (reference sequence). V was pared by 4 bases and J by 5 bases, with 8 bases of the junction left unmatched. This CDR3 contains 16 residues.

This clone appeared a single time. CDR3 sequence reads: CASGLGDRGRPLYQETQYF. Here the CDR3 DNA reads TGTGCTAGTGGTTTGGGAGACAGGGGGCGCCCCCTGTACCAAGAGACCCAGTACTTC. The genes are TRBV12-5 and TRBJ2-5; 10 bases fit TRBD1. CDR3 length equals 19 residues. Trimming cost V 1 base and J 0 bases; bases outside gene matches: 11. Germline V gene data show CDR1 as LGHNT and CDR2 as FRNRAP. Full variable domain (missing parts from reference TRBV12-5 and TRBJ2-5): DARVTQTPRHKVTEMGQEVTMRCQPILGHNTVFWYRQTMMQGLELLAYFRNRAPLDDSGMPKDRFSAEMPDATLATLKIQPSEPRDSAVYFCASGLGDRGRPLYQETQYFGPGTRLLVL.

The chain carries TRBV19 and TRBJ1-5; 7 nucleotides line up with TRBD1. V trimming: 6 bases; J trimming: 4 bases; junction bases outside the gene matches: 3. The CDR3 extends over 13 amino acids. Germline CDR1 reads LNHDA; CDR2 reads SQIVND (reference sequence). The CDR3 DNA follows: TGTGCCAGTAGGGGACAGCCTAATCAGCCCCAGCATTTT. This encodes CASRGQPNQPQHF.

The chain recombines TRBV5-3 with TRBJ2-4; 9 nucleotides agree with TRBD1. TRBV5-3 carries the ORF label, with uncertain function. The CDR3 loop spans 19 amino acids. J lost 2 bases, V lost 4 bases, and 16 bases had no gene match. The CDR3 DNA reads TGTGCCAGAAGCCTGCCGGGACAGGGTGTTGGGGGGTCCAAAAACATTCAGTACTTC. It is translated as CARSLPGQGVGGSKNIQYF.

CDR3 amino acids: CASSYRGSNQPQHF. CDR3 in DNA: TGTGCCAGCAGCTACAGGGGTAGCAATCAGCCCCAGCATTTT. The chain couples TRBV6-5 to TRBJ1-5, with TRBD1 matching over 7 bases. Germline CDR1 and CDR2: MNHEY and SVGAGI. Trimming removed 6 bases from V and 0 bases from J; junction bases left unmatched: 2. The CDR3 is made up of 14 amino acids.